This TCR beta chain was retrieved from a study of blood T cell repertoires in COVID-19. Study context: Samples taken during acute and convalescent COVID-19 were collected in the United States, Italy and Spain. T cells, B-cell-depleted T cells, or PBMCs supplied cDNA or gDNA.

The V and J ends lost 1 base and 2 bases respectively, with 10 bases between them. CDR3 length: 15 amino acids. Germline values: CDR1 SGHKS, CDR2 YYEKEE (reference sequence). As handled by the study authors: Estimation of nucleated cell counts was performed using reference gene primer amplification. TCRdb's copy holds only in-frame clones and misses some; the assay was immunoSEQ multiplex PCR. The V and J calls and the clone size are those of that table, but D and trimming were determined from the DNA. The sample gives 70,000 to 85,000 clones, about 88% of which show up once; around 2.8% is in the top ten.

Sequenced: peripheral blood. The TCR originated in a man between 65 and 85 years old with active or convalescent COVID-19. The chain couples TRBV5-5 to TRBJ2-1; D is uncertain. CDR3 region: CASSLLSSPYNEQFF. The CDR3 DNA is TGTGCCAGCAGCTTGCTTAGTTCTCCCTACAATGAGCAGTTCTTC.